The rows below give T cell receptor beta chains drawn from one sample of a study of PD-1 blockade in classical Hodgkin lymphoma. This table comes from immunoSEQ multiplex PCR, and its TCRdb copy is limited to in-frame clones, with some not included. This sample has around 45,000 clones, with roughly 86% found just once. This sample comprised peripheral blood mononuclear cells (PBMCs), obtained at baseline. These receptors all come from a human donor with classical Hodgkin lymphoma. Each CDR3 is given with its conserved first and last residue. A D gene is named only where the DNA matches it firmly. Clone size, where shown, is once, few, many, or a class for clones that have expanded.

d_gene: .; v_gene: TRBV4-3; abundance: .; j_gene: TRBJ1-2; CDR3nt: TGCGCCAGCAGCCAAGATTTGGGGAGCGGTGGCTACACCTTC; CDR3aa: CASSQDLGSGGYTF
d_gene: .; v_gene: TRBV19; abundance: .; j_gene: TRBJ2-4; CDR3nt: TGTGCCAGTAGGACAGCAAACATTCAGTACTTC; CDR3aa: CASRTANIQYF
d_gene: .; v_gene: TRBV6-1; abundance: .; j_gene: TRBJ1-5; CDR3nt: TGTGCCAGCAGCACCCTTCGGGGTAGCAATCAGCCCCAGCATTTT; CDR3aa: CASSTLRGSNQPQHF
d_gene: .; v_gene: TRBV11-2; abundance: .; j_gene: TRBJ2-3; CDR3nt: TGTGCCAGCAGCTTAGCCGCTAGCGCCACAGATACGCAGTATTTT; CDR3aa: CASSLAASATDTQYF
d_gene: .; v_gene: TRBV6-1; abundance: once; j_gene: TRBJ1-1; CDR3nt: TGTGCCAGCACGCAGGGGACCCTTGAAGCTTTCTTT; CDR3aa: CASTQGTLEAFF
d_gene: TRBD2; v_gene: TRBV19; abundance: .; j_gene: TRBJ2-1; CDR3nt: TGTGCCAGTAGTATACGACTAGCGGGAGTAAATGGGAGGTACAATGAGCAGTTCTTC; CDR3aa: CASSIRLAGVNGRYNEQFF
d_gene: .; v_gene: TRBV9; abundance: .; j_gene: TRBJ1-4; CDR3nt: TGTGCCAGCAGCGTAGACACAAGGTTTGAAAAACTGTTTTTT; CDR3aa: CASSVDTRFEKLFF
d_gene: TRBD2; v_gene: TRBV7-7; abundance: .; j_gene: TRBJ2-5; CDR3nt: TGTGCTAGCAGCCCCGGACTAGGGGCGGAGACCCAGTACTTC; CDR3aa: CASSPGLGAETQYF
d_gene: .; v_gene: TRBV29-1; abundance: .; j_gene: TRBJ1-3; CDR3nt: TGCAGCGTTGCCCCTTCTGGAAACACCATATATTTT; CDR3aa: CSVAPSGNTIYF
d_gene: TRBD2; v_gene: TRBV5-8; abundance: .; j_gene: TRBJ2-7; CDR3nt: TGTGCCAGCAGTCCGGGACTAGTACCTTCGGGGCAGTACTTC; CDR3aa: CASSPGLVPSGQYF
d_gene: TRBD1; v_gene: TRBV7-9; abundance: .; j_gene: TRBJ2-7; CDR3nt: TGTGCCAGCAGCGAGGACAGGGGGTTCGACGAGCAGTACTTC; CDR3aa: CASSEDRGFDEQYF
d_gene: .; v_gene: TRBV28; abundance: few; j_gene: TRBJ1-1; CDR3nt: TGTGCCAGCAGTTTATACCCTCCGGGGAACACTGAAGCTTTCTTT; CDR3aa: CASSLYPPGNTEAFF
d_gene: .; v_gene: TRBV2; abundance: .; j_gene: TRBJ2-6; CDR3nt: TGTGCCAGCAGTGAAGGGGGGCGCACCATCTCTGGGGCCAACGTCCTGACTTTC; CDR3aa: CASSEGGRTISGANVLTF
d_gene: TRBD1; v_gene: TRBV4-3; abundance: .; j_gene: TRBJ1-6; CDR3nt: TGCGCCAGCAGCCAAGCCGACAGGGCGTATTCACCCCTCCACTTT; CDR3aa: CASSQADRAYSPLHF
d_gene: .; v_gene: TRBV6-1; abundance: .; j_gene: TRBJ2-2; CDR3nt: TGTGCCAGCAGTGTAGTGAACACCGGGGAGCTGTTTTTT; CDR3aa: CASSVVNTGELFF
d_gene: TRBD1; v_gene: TRBV7-8; abundance: .; j_gene: TRBJ2-2; CDR3nt: TGTGCCAGCAGCTTCGACAGGGACGGGACCGGGGAGCTGTTTTTT; CDR3aa: CASSFDRDGTGELFF
d_gene: TRBD1; v_gene: TRBV11-2; abundance: .; j_gene: TRBJ2-7; CDR3nt: TGTGCCAGCAGCTGGGGGGGGGACAGGGAACACGAGCAGTACTTC; CDR3aa: CASSWGGDREHEQYF
d_gene: TRBD2; v_gene: TRBV28; abundance: .; j_gene: TRBJ2-3; CDR3nt: TGTGCCAGCAGTTTCGGTCCGACTAGCGGGAGTCCTAGGGATACGCAGTATTTT; CDR3aa: CASSFGPTSGSPRDTQYF
d_gene: TRBD2; v_gene: TRBV28; abundance: .; j_gene: TRBJ2-2; CDR3nt: TGTGCCAGCAGTCCCGGGACTACGAACACCGGGGAGCTGTTTTTT; CDR3aa: CASSPGTTNTGELFF
d_gene: TRBD2; v_gene: TRBV27; abundance: .; j_gene: TRBJ2-5; CDR3nt: TGTGCCAGCAGTAAGTGGTCTAGCGGACAAGAGACCCAGTACTTC; CDR3aa: CASSKWSSGQETQYF
d_gene: .; v_gene: TRBV28; abundance: .; j_gene: TRBJ2-7; CDR3nt: TGTGCCAGCCAGGGAAACCACGAGCAGTACTTC; CDR3aa: CASQGNHEQYF
d_gene: TRBD2; v_gene: TRBV27; abundance: .; j_gene: TRBJ2-7; CDR3nt: TGTGCCAGCAGTCGACTAGCGGGAACCTACGAGCAGTACTTC; CDR3aa: CASSRLAGTYEQYF
d_gene: TRBD2; v_gene: TRBV6-1; abundance: .; j_gene: TRBJ2-3; CDR3nt: TGTGCCAGCAGTACTAGCGAATCAGATACGCAGTATTTT; CDR3aa: CASSTSESDTQYF
d_gene: .; v_gene: TRBV27; abundance: .; j_gene: TRBJ1-5; CDR3nt: TGTGCCAGCAGTTTTAACAGATTCAATCAGCCCCAGCATTTT; CDR3aa: CASSFNRFNQPQHF
d_gene: .; v_gene: TRBV25-1; abundance: .; j_gene: TRBJ1-6; CDR3nt: TGTGCCAGCAGTGGGGTCTTCAATTCACCCCTCCACTTT; CDR3aa: CASSGVFNSPLHF
d_gene: TRBD2; v_gene: TRBV28; abundance: .; j_gene: TRBJ2-7; CDR3nt: TGTGCCAGCAGTTTAAAACTAGCGCGCCTAGGGGTCTACGAGCAGTACTTC; CDR3aa: CASSLKLARLGVYEQYF
d_gene: .; v_gene: TRBV6-1; abundance: .; j_gene: TRBJ1-4; CDR3nt: TGTGCCAGCAGTGCCGGGGGGCCGAGGGAACTGTTTTTT; CDR3aa: CASSAGGPRELFF
d_gene: TRBD2; v_gene: TRBV9; abundance: once; j_gene: TRBJ2-1; CDR3nt: TGTGCCAGCAGCGTAGGGACTAGCGGGGAGTACAATGAGCAATTCTTC; CDR3aa: CASSVGTSGEYNEQFF
d_gene: .; v_gene: TRBV9; abundance: once; j_gene: TRBJ1-1; CDR3nt: TGTGCCAGCAGCCCCGGTACGATGAACACTGAAGCTTTCTTT; CDR3aa: CASSPGTMNTEAFF
d_gene: .; v_gene: TRBV28; abundance: .; j_gene: TRBJ2-3; CDR3nt: TGTGCCAGCAGTTTCCGACTGGAGGGGGCCACAGATACGCAGTATTTT; CDR3aa: CASSFRLEGATDTQYF
d_gene: TRBD1; v_gene: TRBV27; abundance: few; j_gene: TRBJ2-1; CDR3nt: TGTGCCAGCGGCAGGGGGCGATACCCCTACAATGAGCAGTTCTTC; CDR3aa: CASGRGRYPYNEQFF
d_gene: TRBD2; v_gene: TRBV6-1; abundance: once; j_gene: TRBJ2-7; CDR3nt: TGTGCCAGCAGTGAAGGGGCGGGAGTATTCAACGAGCAGTACTTC; CDR3aa: CASSEGAGVFNEQYF
d_gene: .; v_gene: TRBV7-7; abundance: .; j_gene: TRBJ2-2; CDR3nt: TGTGCCAGCAGCCCGGGACCCGCGGGCACCGGGGAGCTGTTTTTT; CDR3aa: CASSPGPAGTGELFF
d_gene: .; v_gene: TRBV5-1; abundance: .; j_gene: TRBJ2-1; CDR3nt: TGCGCCAGCAGTTGGACCGACAATGAGCAGTTCTTC; CDR3aa: CASSWTDNEQFF
d_gene: TRBD1; v_gene: TRBV10-2; abundance: .; j_gene: TRBJ2-1; CDR3nt: TGCGCCAGCAAGGCCAGCCGGGACAGGTCCTACAATGAGCAGTTCTTC; CDR3aa: CASKASRDRSYNEQFF
d_gene: TRBD2; v_gene: TRBV14; abundance: .; j_gene: TRBJ2-1; CDR3nt: TGTGCCAGCAGCTACAGCTTGAGCGGGACGTACAATGAGCAGTTCTTC; CDR3aa: CASSYSLSGTYNEQFF
d_gene: TRBD2; v_gene: TRBV6-1; abundance: medium-sized; j_gene: TRBJ2-1; CDR3nt: TGTGCCAGCAGCGACTCAGCGGGGTACAATGAGCAGTTCTTC; CDR3aa: CASSDSAGYNEQFF
d_gene: .; v_gene: TRBV19; abundance: .; j_gene: TRBJ2-1; CDR3nt: TGTGCCAGTAGTCCGGGACTGGGACAGTTCTTC; CDR3aa: CASSPGLGQFF
d_gene: .; v_gene: TRBV5-8; abundance: .; j_gene: TRBJ1-1; CDR3nt: TGTGCCAGCAGCTTTGGACGGGGGAACACTGAAGCTTTCTTT; CDR3aa: CASSFGRGNTEAFF
d_gene: .; v_gene: TRBV21-1; abundance: .; j_gene: TRBJ2-3; CDR3nt: TGTGCCAGCAGCCAACCCCCTCCGGGACAGGGGGGTACAGATACGCAGTATTTT; CDR3aa: CASSQPPPGQGGTDTQYF
d_gene: TRBD1; v_gene: TRBV27; abundance: .; j_gene: TRBJ2-7; CDR3nt: TGTGCCAGCAGCACAGGACAGGACACCTACGAGCAGTACTTC; CDR3aa: CASSTGQDTYEQYF
d_gene: .; v_gene: TRBV5-1; abundance: .; j_gene: TRBJ2-1; CDR3nt: TGCGCCAGCAGCCCCGGACAGATCAATGAGCAGTTCTTC; CDR3aa: CASSPGQINEQFF
d_gene: .; v_gene: TRBV7-9; abundance: .; j_gene: TRBJ2-1; CDR3nt: TGTGCCAGCAGCTTGTCGGACAGTTACAATGAGCAGTTCTTC; CDR3aa: CASSLSDSYNEQFF
d_gene: TRBD1; v_gene: TRBV7-6; abundance: .; j_gene: TRBJ1-1; CDR3nt: TGTGCCAGCAGCTTGGGACAGGCCTTAGCGAACACTGAAGCTTTCTTT; CDR3aa: CASSLGQALANTEAFF
d_gene: .; v_gene: TRBV6-5; abundance: .; j_gene: TRBJ2-7; CDR3nt: TGTGCCAGCAGTTATAAAGACAGTGCGAGCTCCTACGAGCAGTACTTC; CDR3aa: CASSYKDSASSYEQYF